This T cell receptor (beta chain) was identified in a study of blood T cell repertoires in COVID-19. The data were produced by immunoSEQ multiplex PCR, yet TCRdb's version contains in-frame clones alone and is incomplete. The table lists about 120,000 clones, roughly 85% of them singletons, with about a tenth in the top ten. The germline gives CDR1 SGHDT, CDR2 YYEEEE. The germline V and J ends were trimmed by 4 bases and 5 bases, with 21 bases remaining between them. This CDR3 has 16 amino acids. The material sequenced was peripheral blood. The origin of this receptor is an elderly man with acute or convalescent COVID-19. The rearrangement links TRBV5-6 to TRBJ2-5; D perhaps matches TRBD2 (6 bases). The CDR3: CASSPGRARSGETQYF. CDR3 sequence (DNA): TGTGCCAGCAGCCCGGGCAGGGCGAGGAGCGGGGAGACCCAGTACTTC.